This record looks at one T cell receptor (beta chain) sequence and its context. Its matching antigen is unknown. This sample is part of a study of OX40 agonist ivuxolimab in advanced cancers. Study-wide background: People who had prior anti-PD-1, anti-PD-L1 or anti-CTLA-4 therapy could take part, and roughly 44% had some. Study-wide results and caveats: Expanded clones were, on average, more numerous among CD8+ T cells than CD4+.

Germline V CDR1 and CDR2: SGHVS, FQNEAQ. The junction had 2 bases not matched to a gene; V was cut back by 2 bases and J by 6 bases. This CDR3 is built from 14 residues. Sequencing used immunoSEQ multiplex PCR; TCRdb keeps in-frame clones, though not all of them. The table lists about 82,000 clones, over 80% of them singletons. J is TRBJ2-2 and V is TRBV7-8, with TRBD1 matching over 8 bases. The source of this sequence is an adult with an advanced solid tumor such as melanoma, head and neck, liver or kidney cancer. The source material was CD4+ or CD8+ T cells sorted from blood, sampled in a trial of the OX40 agonist ivuxolimab. CDR3 coding DNA: TGTGCCAGCAGCTTACAGGGGGCGGCCGGGGAGCTGTTTTTT. It yields the protein CASSLQGAAGELFF.